Below are 31 T cell receptor beta chains sequenced from a single sample in a study of blood T cell repertoires in COVID-19. The table came from immunoSEQ multiplex PCR; TCRdb's copy has only in-frame clones and leaves some out. This table holds some 85,000 clones, about 77% found once. The specimen was peripheral blood. The receptor set was obtained from a man in his 70s with COVID-19, enrolled during active disease.

The chain employs TRBV5-4 and TRBJ2-1, with TRBD2 as a possible D gene (5 bases). Trimming took 0 bases from V and 5 from J, leaving 9 bases between them. CDR1 and CDR2 (germline): SGHNT, YYREEE (reference sequence). The CDR3 spans 14 residues. CDR3 region: CASSLGPGDNEQFF. The CDR3, as DNA: TGTGCCAGCAGCTTGGGCCCCGGGGACAATGAGCAGTTCTTC.

V usage is TRBV18 and J usage is TRBJ1-1, with 8 bases matching TRBD1. The length of the CDR3 is 17 residues. V dropped 3 bases and J dropped 6; count of bases not matched to a gene: 15. Germline CDR1 reads KGHSH; CDR2 reads LQKENI. The CDR3 DNA is TGTGCCAGCTCACCGCTGACAGGGGATAGAGAGGGCGCTGAAGCTTTCTTT. It yields the protein CASSPLTGDREGAEAFF.

This clone was picked up a small number of times. This rearrangement joins TRBV7-2 to TRBJ1-3; D is possibly TRBD1 (5 bases). Germline V CDR1 and CDR2: SGHTA, FQGNSA. The CDR3 consists of 16 residues. Trimming took 2 bases from V and 11 from J, leaving 22 bases between them. The CDR3 DNA sequence: TGTGCCAGCAGCTTATACAGGATAAGTTCAAACACGGCCATATATTTT. It is translated as CASSLYRISSNTAIYF.

This clone was seen more than once but under ten times. The CDR3 sequence is CASSRDRGRGGYTF. Here the CDR3 DNA reads TGTGCCAGCAGTCGGGACAGGGGGCGGGGAGGCTACACCTTC. The chain is built from TRBV28 and TRBJ1-2; 12 bases agree with TRBD1. After removal of 5 bases from V and 8 bases from J, the junction contained 6 bases not matched to a gene. CDR3 size: 14 residues. Germline CDR1 and CDR2: MDHEN and SYDVKM.

The chain is built from TRBV11-3 and TRBJ2-3, with 12 bases lining up with TRBD2. Germline V lookup: CDR1 SGHNT, CDR2 YENEEA. The CDR3 length is 15 residues. The V gene end was trimmed by 6 bases and the J gene end by 5 bases; junction bases not matched to a gene: 6. The CDR3 reads CASRLAGGSGDTQYF. The CDR3 DNA reads TGTGCCAGCAGACTAGCGGGGGGCTCGGGAGATACGCAGTATTTT.

The table lists this clone with a count of one. The rearrangement uses TRBV5-1 and TRBJ2-5, with 7 positions matching TRBD2. Germline CDR1 is SGHRS and CDR2 is YFSETQ. There are 14 residues in the CDR3. Trimming cost V 0 bases and J 4 bases; bases outside gene matches: 3. The CDR3 DNA reads TGCGCCAGCAGCTTGGTCGCTAGCGGAGAGACCCAGTACTTC. Translation gives CASSLVASGETQYF.

V usage is TRBV5-4 and J usage is TRBJ2-1; D not resolved. The CDR3 is 14 residues long. Germline V lookup: CDR1 SGHNT, CDR2 YYREEE (reference sequence). Trimming removed 0 bases from V and 6 bases from J, with 10 bases in between. The CDR3 sequence: CASSLAGGGNEQFF. In DNA, the CDR3 is TGTGCCAGCAGCTTGGCGGGTGGTGGCAATGAGCAGTTCTTC.

V is TRBV5-4 and J is TRBJ2-1; 8 bases line up with TRBD2. Germline V lookup: CDR1 SGHNT, CDR2 YYREEE (reference sequence). The J segment lost 4 bases and the V segment lost 4 bases, leaving 10 bases of the junction unmatched. CDR3 length: 16 amino acids. For the CDR3, the DNA is TGTGCCAGCAGCCCACCAAGCGGGAGACGTTACAATGAGCAGTTCTTC. Its translation: CASSPPSGRRYNEQFF. Based on the CDR3 plus reference TRBV5-4 and TRBJ2-1, the full variable domain is ETGVTQSPTHLIKTRGQQVTLRCSSQSGHNTVSWYQQALGQGPQFIFQYYREEENGRGNFPPRFSGLQFPNYSSELNVNALELDDSALYLCASSPPSGRRYNEQFFGPGTRLTVL.

V usage is TRBV24-1 and J usage is TRBJ2-1, with D unclear. V was shortened by 5 bases and J by 8 bases, with 12 bases between the two germline ends. The CDR3 runs 13 residues. Germline CDR1 reads KGHDR; CDR2 reads SFDVKD. DNA for the CDR3: TGTGCCACCAGTGTCCAAGAGAGGCATGAGCAGTTCTTC. Its translation is CATSVQERHEQFF.

The V and J genes are TRBV29-1 and TRBJ2-5, with D tentatively TRBD1 (6 bases). CDR3 size: 12 residues. Trimming left V 3 bases short and J 5 bases short, with 10 bases between. Germline CDR1 reads SQVTM; CDR2 reads ANQGSEA. The CDR3 is CSVDGQGETQYF. CDR3 DNA sequence: TGCAGCGTTGACGGGCAGGGGGAGACCCAGTACTTC.

The rearrangement joins TRBV19 to TRBJ1-5; D may be TRBD1 (5 bases). V was trimmed by 10 bases and J by 5 bases, leaving 15 bases between them. Looked up from germline, CDR1 is LNHDA and CDR2 is SQIVND (reference sequence). The CDR3 totals 13 residues. The CDR3 reads CAISRGRDQPQHF. In DNA form, the CDR3 reads TGTGCCATATCGCGGGGGAGGGATCAGCCCCAGCATTTT. The full variable domain, rest sourced from reference TRBV19 and TRBJ1-5, is DGGITQSPKYLFRKEGQNVTLSCEQNLNHDAMYWYRQDPGQGLRLIYYSQIVNDFQKGDIAEGYSVSREKKESFPLTVTSAQKNPTAFYLCAISRGRDQPQHFGDGTRLSIL.

This chain uses TRBV6-5 with TRBJ1-6, with 8 bases matching TRBD1. Germline trimming cut 6 bases from V and 10 bases from J; bases unmatched to any gene: 11. The germline CDR1 and CDR2 sequences are MNHEY and SVGAGI. The CDR3 contains 15 residues. The CDR3: CASSRGQGGYSPLHF. DNA for the CDR3: TGTGCCAGCAGCCGAGGACAGGGAGGGTACTCACCCCTCCACTTT.

The chain carries TRBV14 and TRBJ1-2; D unclear. Trimming shortened V by 0 bases and J by 4 bases, and 12 bases separated the two germline ends. The CDR3 is made up of 15 amino acids. In germline, CDR1 is SGHDN, CDR2 FVKESK. The CDR3 bases are TGTGCCAGCAGCCAAGATTCGGGTTGGAGCTATGGCTACACCTTC. It translates to CASSQDSGWSYGYTF. Full variable domain (missing parts from reference TRBV14 and TRBJ1-2): EAGVTQFPSHSVIEKGQTVTLRCDPISGHDNLYWYRRVMGKEIKFLLHFVKESKQDESGMPNNRFLAERTGGTYSTLKVQPAELEDSGVYFCASSQDSGWSYGYTFGSGTRLTVV.

The gene calls are TRBV30 and TRBJ2-3, with 9 bases matching TRBD2. J gave up 0 bases and V 2 bases, and 3 bases lay outside the gene matches. Germline V gene lookup returns CDR1 GTSNPN and CDR2 SVGIG (reference sequence). This CDR3 contains 15 residues. CDR3 DNA sequence: TGTGCCTGGAGTCCTCTAGCGGGAAGCACAGATACGCAGTATTTT. It is translated as CAWSPLAGSTDTQYF. Full variable domain (missing parts from reference TRBV30 and TRBJ2-3): SQTIHQWPATLVQPVGSPLSLECTVEGTSNPNLYWYRQAAGRGLQLLFYSVGIGQISSEVPQNLSASRPQDRQFILSSKKLLLSDSGFYLCAWSPLAGSTDTQYFGPGTRLTVL.

V usage is TRBV28 and J usage is TRBJ2-7; the D is unclear. The germline V gene encodes CDR1 MDHEN and CDR2 SYDVKM. The CDR3 sequence is 12 residues long. The V gene lost 8 bases and the J gene lost 0 bases, with 8 bases spanning the gap. The CDR3 coding sequence is TGTGCCAGCTGTACTTACTCCTACGAGCAGTACTTC. Translated: CASCTYSYEQYF.

This chain links TRBV7-2 with TRBJ2-1; D perhaps matches TRBD2 (6 bases). The CDR3 covers 18 residues. V gave up 6 bases and J gave up 0 bases, with 21 bases separating them. Germline assignment: CDR1 SGHTA and CDR2 FQGNSA. CDR3 amino acids: CASSFRLREAPSYNEQFF. CDR3 nucleotide sequence: TGTGCCAGCAGTTTCCGGCTGAGGGAGGCCCCCTCCTACAATGAGCAGTTCTTC.

The rearrangement joins TRBV19 to TRBJ2-1; the D gene is possibly TRBD2 (7 bases). Germline V gives CDR1 LNHDA, CDR2 SQIVND (reference sequence). This CDR3 region has 15 residues. V lost 6 bases and J lost 5, with 17 bases in between. CDR3 sequence reads: CASRPGEGGNNEQFF. Here the CDR3 DNA reads TGTGCCAGTAGACCCGGGGAGGGGGGTAACAATGAGCAGTTCTTC.

The chain employs TRBV19 and TRBJ2-3; 8 positions agree with TRBD1. V lost 5 bases, J lost 1 base, and 8 bases stayed unmatched. This CDR3 spans 16 amino acids. CDR1 and CDR2 from the germline V gene are LNHDA and SQIVND (reference sequence). CDR3 nucleotides: TGTGCCAGTAGTGTAAGACAGGGGTTAGGCACAGATACGCAGTATTTT. Encoded protein: CASSVRQGLGTDTQYF.

This clone was counted between two and nine times. The chain employs TRBV6-2 or TRBV6-3 and TRBJ2-7; D may be TRBD2 (5 bases). The CDR3 runs to 15 residues. With 2 bases removed from V and 2 bases from J, the gap between germline ends came to 13 bases. The germline gives CDR1 MNHEY, CDR2 SVGEGT. The CDR3 region is CASSYEDSFTYEQYF. The CDR3 region has the DNA TGTGCCAGCAGTTACGAGGACTCCTTCACCTACGAGCAGTACTTC.

The chain is built from TRBV7-2 and TRBJ1-5, with TRBD1 as a possible D gene (5 bases). This CDR3 contains 15 residues. Trimming took off 7 bases at V and 2 bases at J, with 15 bases between the two ends. Germline values: CDR1 SGHTA, CDR2 FQGNSA. CDR3 DNA sequence: TGTGCCAGCATGCCTACGGGGGTGGGCAATCAGCCCCAGCATTTT. Translation: CASMPTGVGNQPQHF.

V is TRBV12-3 or TRBV12-4 and J is TRBJ1-5; D remains ambiguous. Trimming took 3 bases from V and 5 from J, leaving 5 bases between them. The CDR3 length is 12 residues. The CDR3 region is CASSLTDQPQHF. The CDR3, as DNA: TGTGCCAGCAGTTTGACTGATCAGCCCCAGCATTTT.

The genes are TRBV6-5 and TRBJ2-1; 8 bases are a match to TRBD1. The CDR3 length is 14 residues. Trimming at V came to 8 bases and at J to 0 bases, leaving 3 bases not matched to a gene. The germline CDR1 and CDR2 sequences are MNHEY and SVGAGI. This chain's CDR3 is CASAGQGSYNEQFF. The CDR3, as DNA: TGTGCCAGCGCAGGACAGGGCTCCTACAATGAGCAGTTCTTC.

This clone has just a few counts. The V and J genes are TRBV2 and TRBJ2-2; no reliable D call. This CDR3 has 15 amino acids. Germline V gene lookup returns CDR1 SNHLY and CDR2 FYNNEI. Deletions cut 7 bases from V and 4 bases from J, with 16 bases between. CDR3 protein: CASTPNLIGTGELFF. DNA for the CDR3: TGTGCCAGCACTCCCAACCTGATCGGCACCGGGGAGCTGTTTTTT.

This sequence joins TRBV28 and TRBJ1-1; D might be TRBD1 (5 bases). The V gene lost 8 bases and the J gene lost 5 bases, with 15 bases spanning the gap. Germline loops: CDR1 MDHEN, CDR2 SYDVKM. The CDR3 sequence is 13 residues long. For the CDR3, the DNA is TGTGCCAGCTGGGGCAGGGCGAGGACTGAAGCTTTCTTT. Translated, it gives CASWGRARTEAFF.

The chain recombines TRBV27 with TRBJ1-1; perhaps TRBD1 as D (6 bases). This CDR3 is built from 16 residues. Per germline, CDR1 MNHEY and CDR2 SMNVEV (reference sequence). The germline V and J ends were trimmed by 6 bases and 1 base, with 18 bases remaining between them. CDR3 nucleotides: TGTGCCAGCAGGGCTACCTCTGACAGGCCGAACACTGAAGCTTTCTTT. It codes for CASRATSDRPNTEAFF.

V is TRBV7-9 and J is TRBJ1-1; 7 bases agree with TRBD1. J lost 6 bases, V lost 2 bases, and 0 bases had no gene match. The germline CDR1 and CDR2 sequences are SEHNR and FQNEAQ (reference sequence). The CDR3 extends over 12 amino acids. CDR3 loop: CASSLQGAEAFF. Written as DNA, the CDR3 is TGTGCCAGCAGCTTACAGGGGGCTGAAGCTTTCTTT.

The gene calls are TRBV13 and TRBJ1-6, with D perhaps matching TRBD1 (5 bases). This CDR3 spans 16 amino acids. CDR1 PRHDT and CDR2 FYEKMQ come from the germline V gene (reference sequence). V was cut by 1 base and J by 6 bases, with 13 bases left in between. In nucleotides, the CDR3 is TGTGCCAGCAGCTTAGATCCGGGACTCGGTAATTCACCCCTCCACTTT. It yields the protein CASSLDPGLGNSPLHF.

The chain recombines TRBV2 with TRBJ2-1; TRBD2 matches 8 bases. The CDR3 extends over 17 amino acids. Germline V lookup: CDR1 SNHLY, CDR2 FYNNEI. With V trimmed by 5 bases and J by 1 base, 10 bases remained unmatched. DNA of the CDR3: TGTGCCAGCAGTTCGGGAGGGGCAGGCCGGTCCTACAATGAGCAGTTCTTC. Translation: CASSSGGAGRSYNEQFF.

The CDR3 DNA reads TGCGCCAGCAGCCAGGGAGACAGGGGGATGTCCCACAATGAGCAGTTCTTC. Amino acids: CASSQGDRGMSHNEQFF. V usage is TRBV4-1 and J usage is TRBJ2-1, with 9 bases aligning to TRBD1. J gave up 5 bases and V 3 bases, and 11 bases lay outside the gene matches. Germline lookup yields CDR1 MGHRA and CDR2 YSYEKL. The CDR3 extends over 17 amino acids.

There are a few counts of this clone. V usage is TRBV15 and J usage is TRBJ2-5, with a tentative D call TRBD2 (7 bases). CDR1 LNHNV and CDR2 YYDKDF come from the germline V gene (reference sequence). This CDR3 region has 16 residues. Trimming took off 1 base at V and 2 bases at J, with 14 bases between the two ends. CDR3 sequence: CATSRGGGAGQETQYF. Written as DNA, the CDR3 is TGTGCCACCAGCAGAGGCGGGGGCGCAGGGCAAGAGACCCAGTACTTC.

This rearrangement joins TRBV9 to TRBJ2-2; 8 bases are a match to TRBD2. Germline V CDR1 and CDR2: SGDLS, YYNGEE. CDR3 length: 17 amino acids. J gave up 5 bases and V 3 bases, and 12 bases lay outside the gene matches. The CDR3: CASSASGGALITGELFF. CDR3 DNA: TGTGCCAGCAGCGCGTCCGGGGGGGCGCTTATTACCGGGGAGCTGTTTTTT.